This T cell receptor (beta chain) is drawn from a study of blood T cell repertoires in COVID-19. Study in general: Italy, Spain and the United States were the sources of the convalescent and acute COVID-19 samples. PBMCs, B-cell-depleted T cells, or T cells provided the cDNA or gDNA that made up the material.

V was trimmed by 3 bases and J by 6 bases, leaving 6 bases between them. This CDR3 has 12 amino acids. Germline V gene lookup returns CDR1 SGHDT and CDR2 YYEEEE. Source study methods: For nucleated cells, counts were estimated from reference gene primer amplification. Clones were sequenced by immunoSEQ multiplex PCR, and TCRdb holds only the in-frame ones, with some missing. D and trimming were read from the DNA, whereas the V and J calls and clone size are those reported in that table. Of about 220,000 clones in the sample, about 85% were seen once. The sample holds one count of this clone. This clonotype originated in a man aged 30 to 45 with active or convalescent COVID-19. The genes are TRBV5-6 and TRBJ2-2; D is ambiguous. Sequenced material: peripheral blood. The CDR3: CASSSPPGELFF. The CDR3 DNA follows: TGTGCCAGCAGCTCCCCTCCCGGGGAGCTGTTTTTT. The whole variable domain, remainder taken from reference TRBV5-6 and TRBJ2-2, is DAGVTQSPTHLIKTRGQQVTLRCSPKSGHDTVSWYQQALGQGPQFIFQYYEEEERQRGNFPDRFSGHQFPNYSSELNVNALLLGDSALYLCASSSPPGELFFGEGSRLTVL.